The present entry profiles one T cell receptor beta chain with its context. This entry comes from a study of multiple sclerosis patients with progressive multifocal leukoencephalopathy. Sample time point: 6 months of natalizumab therapy. TCRdb's copy holds only in-frame clones and misses some; the assay was immunoSEQ multiplex PCR. The sample includes about 30,000 clones, around nine tenths of them seen just once. V gave up 7 bases and J gave up 6 bases, with 12 bases separating them. This CDR3 contains 12 residues. Germline values: CDR1 LNHDA, CDR2 SQIVND (reference sequence). Material: PBMCs, obtained from a patient treated with natalizumab. The chain employs TRBV19 and TRBJ1-1, with D possibly matching TRBD1 (5 bases). This clonotype was obtained from a human donor with multiple sclerosis. CDR3 DNA sequence: TGTGCCAGTACCCCTCGGGGGGCTGAAGCTTTCTTT. This codes for CASTPRGAEAFF.